This passage covers 8 T cell receptor beta chains from one sample sequenced in a study of shared clonotypes between healthy human individuals (TCRdb year 2020). The library was prepared using the immunoSEQ multiplex PCR assay. TCRdb provides this immuneACCESS table in a form limited to in-frame rearrangements. Some clones are lacking; in checked studies, under half of them reflect an unresolved V gene, and why the rest are absent is not known. The sample data list approximately 480,000 clones, and 75% to 80% of these were observed just once. Together, the top ten hold around 12% of the sample. Sequenced sample: PBMCs. These receptors all stem from a woman between 40 and 55 years old in good health. Some clones in this sample may be carry-over from other donors' samples.

V gene TRBV27 combines with J gene TRBJ2-6, with D unclear. In germline, CDR1 is MNHEY, CDR2 SMNVEV (reference sequence). This CDR3 has 15 residues. Trimming took 2 bases from V and 3 from J, leaving 8 bases between them. Here the CDR3 DNA reads TGTGCCAGCAGTTTAGGACCCCTTGGGGCCAACGTCCTGACTTTC. Translation gives CASSLGPLGANVLTF.

The chain joins TRBV6-5 to TRBJ2-7; no definite D call. Trimming shortened V by 0 bases and J by 3 bases, and 12 bases separated the two germline ends. CDR3 length equals 15 residues. CDR1 is MNHEY and CDR2 is SVGAGI in the germline V gene. The CDR3 reads CASSYSPDKYYEQYF. The CDR3 coding sequence is TGTGCCAGCAGTTACTCCCCTGACAAGTACTACGAGCAGTACTTC.

V usage is TRBV28 and J usage is TRBJ2-2; TRBD2 aligns across 7 bases. Germline CDR1 MDHEN, CDR2 SYDVKM. The V segment lost 1 base and the J segment 0 bases; nucleotides outside the gene matches: 2. The CDR3 covers 16 residues. CDR3 coding DNA: TGTGCCAGCAGTTTATTTGCGGGAGCGAACACCGGGGAGCTGTTTTTT. This sequence encodes CASSLFAGANTGELFF.

The chain recombines TRBV7-9 with TRBJ2-3; 10 positions match TRBD1. The CDR3 length is 16 residues. The germline CDR1 and CDR2 sequences are SEHNR and FQNEAQ (reference sequence). Trimming at V came to 4 bases and at J to 0 bases, leaving 4 bases not matched to a gene. The CDR3 protein is CASSSGQGGSTDTQYF. CDR3 DNA: TGTGCCAGCAGCTCCGGACAGGGGGGTAGCACAGATACGCAGTATTTT.

This rearrangement joins TRBV11-2 to TRBJ1-1; 7 bases agree with TRBD1. The V gene's germline CDR1 is SGHAT and CDR2 FQNNGV. The CDR3 loop spans 14 amino acids. With V trimmed by 5 bases and J by 7 bases, 10 bases remained unmatched. CDR3 residues: CASSTTTGAGEAFF. The CDR3 coding sequence is TGTGCCAGCAGCACTACTACAGGGGCTGGTGAAGCTTTCTTT.

This sequence joins TRBV2 and TRBJ1-2; D not resolved. This CDR3 has 12 amino acids. CDR1 is SNHLY, CDR2 FYNNEI, per germline. V lost 7 bases and J lost 4, with 10 bases in between. CDR3 sequence reads: CASTRLGYGYTF. The CDR3 DNA sequence: TGTGCCAGCACACGACTTGGCTATGGCTACACCTTC.

The chain joins TRBV4-2 to TRBJ2-7; the D gene could be TRBD1 or TRBD2 (5 bases each). CDR3 size: 16 residues. Per the germline V gene, CDR1 is LGHNA and CDR2 is YNFKEQ. V shed 0 bases and J shed 5 bases, with 17 bases lying between them. The CDR3 is CASSQDQYRDPNEQYF. The CDR3 DNA sequence: TGTGCCAGCAGCCAAGATCAGTACCGGGACCCCAACGAGCAGTACTTC.

This clone has more than one count but fewer than ten. The rearrangement links TRBV6-6 to TRBJ1-2, with D possibly TRBD1 on 6 matching bases. Germline values: CDR1 MNHNY, CDR2 SVGAGI (reference sequence). Between the trimmed V and J ends, which lost 4 bases and 3 bases, there was a span of 9 bases. The CDR3 spans 13 residues. Written as DNA, the CDR3 is TGTGCCAGCAGTTTAGCAGGGGACTATGGCTACACCTTC. This translates into CASSLAGDYGYTF.